Described below is a single T cell receptor (beta chain) sequence and its context. Its antigen is currently unknown. This entry comes from a study of cytotoxic CD8 clonotypes in ibrutinib-treated CLL. At the level of the study: Researchers reported about a dozen relapsed/refractory and under 16 treatment-naive patients, around 17 of them IGHV unmutated. Among patients, about 25 responded partially and 2 completely; 15 or so then stayed remitted and some 12 progressed after median approximately 68 months. The study, taken as a whole, reports: Starting clonality was above that of age-matched healthy donors and tracked circulating CD8+ T-cell counts. Sample timing was unmatched between remission and later-progressing patients; lymph nodes unstudied.

CDR3 length: 14 residues. Germline CDR1 is SQVTM and CDR2 is ANQGSEA. The germline V and J ends were trimmed by 4 bases and 3 bases, with 15 bases remaining between them. The assay was immunoSEQ multiplex PCR, and TCRdb's table has in-frame clones only and misses some. The sample yields hundreds of thousands of clones, under 70% seen once. This TCR was sampled from a human donor with chronic lymphocytic leukemia. Specimen: PBMCs, collected after 36 months of ibrutinib treatment. The V call is TRBV29-1, the J call TRBJ1-1; TRBD1 is a possible D gene (5 bases). CDR3 region: CSVAPRVSDTEAFF. CDR3 DNA: TGCAGCGTTGCCCCCAGGGTTAGCGACACTGAAGCTTTCTTT.